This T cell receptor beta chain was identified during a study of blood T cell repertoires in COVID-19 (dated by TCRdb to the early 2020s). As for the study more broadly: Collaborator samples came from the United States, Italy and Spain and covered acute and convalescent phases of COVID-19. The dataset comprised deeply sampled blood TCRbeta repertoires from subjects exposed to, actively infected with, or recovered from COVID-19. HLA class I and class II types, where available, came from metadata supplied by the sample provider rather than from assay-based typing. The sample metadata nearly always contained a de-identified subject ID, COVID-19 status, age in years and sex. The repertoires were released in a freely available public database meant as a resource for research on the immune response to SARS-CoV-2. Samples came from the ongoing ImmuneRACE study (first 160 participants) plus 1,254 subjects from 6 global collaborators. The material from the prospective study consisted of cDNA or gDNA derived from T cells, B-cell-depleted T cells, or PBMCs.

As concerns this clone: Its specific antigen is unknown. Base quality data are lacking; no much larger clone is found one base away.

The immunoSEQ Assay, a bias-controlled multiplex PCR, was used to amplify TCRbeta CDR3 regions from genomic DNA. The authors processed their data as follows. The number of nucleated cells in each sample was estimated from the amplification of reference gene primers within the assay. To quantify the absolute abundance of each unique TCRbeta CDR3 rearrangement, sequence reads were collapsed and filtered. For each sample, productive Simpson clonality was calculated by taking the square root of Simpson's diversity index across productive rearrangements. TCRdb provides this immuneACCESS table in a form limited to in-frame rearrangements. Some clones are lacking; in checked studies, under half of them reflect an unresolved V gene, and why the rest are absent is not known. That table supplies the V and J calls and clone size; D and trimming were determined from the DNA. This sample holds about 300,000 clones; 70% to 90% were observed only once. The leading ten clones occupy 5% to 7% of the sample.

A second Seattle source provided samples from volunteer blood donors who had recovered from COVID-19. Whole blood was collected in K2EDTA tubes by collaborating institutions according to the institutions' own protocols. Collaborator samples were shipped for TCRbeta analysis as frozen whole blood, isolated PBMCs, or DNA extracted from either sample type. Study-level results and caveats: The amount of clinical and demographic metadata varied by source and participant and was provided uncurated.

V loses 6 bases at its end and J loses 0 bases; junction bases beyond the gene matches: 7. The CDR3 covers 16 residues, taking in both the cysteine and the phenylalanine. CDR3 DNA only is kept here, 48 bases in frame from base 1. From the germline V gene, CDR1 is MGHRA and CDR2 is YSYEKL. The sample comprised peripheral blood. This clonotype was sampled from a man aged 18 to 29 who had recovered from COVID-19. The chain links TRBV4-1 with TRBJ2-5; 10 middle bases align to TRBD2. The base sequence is TGCGCCAGCAGTCAGCCGGGACTAGCGAACCAAGAGACCCAGTACTTC. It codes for CASSQPGLANQETQYF.